The TCR beta chain under discussion was sequenced for a study of regulatory T cells in long-lasting Graves disease. Sample time point: newly diagnosed GD, antithyroid drugs for less than 3 months. Generation of the TCR library employed RNA extracted from PBMCs. This CDR3 has 13 residues. V lost 7 bases and J 0 bases, leaving 9 bases between the germline ends. CDR1 and CDR2 from the germline V gene are MRHNA and SNTAGT. General study results and limits: Persistent patients had more shared public clonotypes (around 3,000) than new patients (around 950). Persistent cases favored TRBV28, TRBJ1-2 and TRBJ2-5.

Arm-PCR of CDR3 regions with iRepertoire HTBI primers generated TCR beta libraries. TCRdb re-analysed the multiplex PCR reads in MiXCR, keeping a single row per CDR3 protein. The sample carries 550,000 to 700,000 distinct CDR3 sequences, about 16% recorded once. Turning to this clonotype: What it recognizes is unknown.

The data also belong to a second study, concerning T cells in Graves' hyperthyroidism and ophthalmopathy. That study reports: Any patient presenting with uncontrolled infection, other autoimmune disease, pregnancy or lactation was left out. The primer set for the first-round RT-PCR of the TCR CDR3 was HTBI.

The origin of this receptor is a young man with Graves disease. This sample comprised peripheral blood mononuclear cells (PBMCs), obtained at new diagnosis, from a patient treated with antithyroid drugs. The chain carries TRBV6-4 and TRBJ1-1, with D unresolved. CDR3 DNA sequence: TGTGCCAGCAAGTCAGAGATGAACACTGAAGCTTTCTTT. It codes for CASKSEMNTEAFF.